This T cell receptor (beta chain) was identified in a study of T cell repertoires in cytomegalovirus infection. With 6 bases clipped from V and 10 bases from J, the junction kept 7 bases outside the gene matches. CDR3 length: 11 residues. Germline CDR1 DFQATT, CDR2 SNEGSKA (reference sequence). At least ten counts were recorded for this clonotype. Each CDR3 protein gets one entry after TCRdb re-called the reads with MiXCR. This table holds a few hundred thousand distinct CDR3 sequences, approximately 13% found once. The sequence derives from a human donor in good health (CMV status not recorded). Some clones in this sample may be carry-over from other donors' samples. The chain joins TRBV20-1 to TRBJ2-3; the match to TRBD2 covers 7 bases. The sample consisted of PBMCs. CDR3 protein: CSATTSDPQYF. For the CDR3, the DNA is TGCAGTGCCACAACTAGCGATCCGCAGTATTTT.